This T cell receptor (beta chain) was documented in a study of CD8 T cells in ankylosing spondylitis. The authors made TCR beta libraries by quantitative 5'-RACE with molecular barcodes. MiXCR, run by TCRdb on the 5' RACE reads, gives a single entry per CDR3 protein. The table includes 300,000 to 350,000 distinct CDR3 sequences, around a tenth detected once. Between the trimmed V and J ends, which lost 0 bases and 5 bases, there was a span of 11 bases. This CDR3 region has 15 residues. Germline V gives CDR1 SGDLS, CDR2 YYNGEE. The sample holds many counts of this clonotype. The sample comprised blood, either unsorted or a sorted T cell fraction (not recorded which). The chain has TRBV9 and TRBJ2-2; no clear D gene. The sequence came from a female donor with ankylosing spondylitis or in good health (not recorded which). The CDR3 region has the DNA TGTGCCAGCAGCGTAGGTAGCTCCCGTACCGGGGAGCTGTTTTTT. This codes for CASSVGSSRTGELFF.